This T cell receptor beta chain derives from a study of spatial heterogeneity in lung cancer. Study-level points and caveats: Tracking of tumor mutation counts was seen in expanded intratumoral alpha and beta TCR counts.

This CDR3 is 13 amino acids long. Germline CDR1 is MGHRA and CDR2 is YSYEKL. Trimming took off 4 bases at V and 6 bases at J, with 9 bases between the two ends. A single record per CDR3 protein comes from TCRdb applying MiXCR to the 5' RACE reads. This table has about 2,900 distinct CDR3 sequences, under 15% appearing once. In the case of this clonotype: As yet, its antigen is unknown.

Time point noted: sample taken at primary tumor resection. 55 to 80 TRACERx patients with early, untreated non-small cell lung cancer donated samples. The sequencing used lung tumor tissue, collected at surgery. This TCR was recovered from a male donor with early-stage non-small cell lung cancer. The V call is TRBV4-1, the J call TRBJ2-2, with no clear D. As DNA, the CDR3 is TGCGCCAGCAGCCTTCGGCAGTCCGGGGAGCTGTTTTTT. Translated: CASSLRQSGELFF.